The rows below give T cell receptor beta chains drawn from one sample of a study of Ad26.COV2.S vaccination and SARS-CoV-2 variants. The method was immunoSEQ multiplex PCR; TCRdb's version includes in-frame clones alone and lacks a portion of them. Altogether 400,000 to 500,000 clones are present, roughly 90% being singletons, with the ten largest covering 3.6%. The sequencing here drew on peripheral blood, taken in a trial of Ad26.COV2.S vaccine versus placebo. The receptors were sampled from a person between 18 and 59 years old who received the Ad26.COV2.S COVID-19 vaccine or a placebo. CDR3s include the opening cysteine and the closing phenylalanine or tryptophan. Each record gives: J gene, clone size, V gene, D gene, CDR3 DNA, CDR3 protein. D genes are given only for firm matches. Rows give clone size only sometimes, using once, few, many, or a class for an expanded clone.

>TRBJ1-4|NA|TRBV13|NA
TGTGCCAGCAGCTTTGACAGGAATGAAAAACTGTTTTTT
CASSFDRNEKLFF
>TRBJ2-7|NA|TRBV9|NA
TGTGCCAGCAGCGTAGGTACAGGCGTATCCTACGAGCAGTACTTC
CASSVGTGVSYEQYF
>TRBJ1-1|NA|TRBV12-3/TRBV12-4|NA
TGTGCCAGCAGTTTAGGGGATCTCACTGAAGCTTTCTTT
CASSLGDLTEAFF
>TRBJ2-7|NA|TRBV5-4|TRBD2
TGTGCCAGCACGCTGAGCGGGGGGACGAACTACGAGCAGTACTTC
CASTLSGGTNYEQYF
>TRBJ1-3|NA|TRBV4-3|NA
TGCGCCAGCAGCCCTCAGGCGGGGATTGCTCTGGGAAACACCATATATTTT
CASSPQAGIALGNTIYF
>TRBJ2-7|NA|TRBV7-8|TRBD1
TGTGCCAGCAGCCCGGGACAGACTATTTACGAGCAGTACTTC
CASSPGQTIYEQYF
>TRBJ1-6|NA|TRBV10-3|TRBD1
TGTGCCACTTGGACAGGGGAGAATTCACCCCTCCACTTT
CATWTGENSPLHF
>TRBJ2-7|NA|TRBV6-5|NA
TGTGCCAGCGTCGGCCTGAACTACGAGCAGTACTTC
CASVGLNYEQYF
>TRBJ2-1|NA|TRBV19|NA
TGTGCCAGTACGAAGGGACCCTACAATGAGCAGTTCTTC
CASTKGPYNEQFF
>TRBJ1-6|NA|TRBV6-2/TRBV6-3|NA
TGTGCCAGCAGCACCCAGACAGAATATAATTCACCCCTCCACTTT
CASSTQTEYNSPLHF
>TRBJ2-7|NA|TRBV4-1|TRBD2
TGCGCCAGCAGCCAAGTGGAGCGGGGGGGCTCCTACGAGCAGTACTTC
CASSQVERGGSYEQYF
>TRBJ1-1|NA|TRBV19|NA
TGTGCCAGTAGTGCCGGAACTTTCTTGAGAAATTTGGCTTTCTTT
CASSAGTFLRNLAFF
>TRBJ2-7|few|TRBV4-3|NA
TGCGCCAGCAGCCAAGAGTTGCGCAGTTCCTACGAGCAGTACTTC
CASSQELRSSYEQYF
>TRBJ1-3|NA|TRBV10-3|NA
TGTGCCATAGGGGGGGGAAGAAACACCATATATTTT
CAIGGGRNTIYF
>TRBJ2-4|NA|TRBV25-1|TRBD1
TGTGCCAGCAGTCCGCCCGGGACAGGAAAAAACATTCAGTACTTC
CASSPPGTGKNIQYF
>TRBJ2-1|NA|TRBV19|TRBD1
TGTGCCAGTAGTATACAGGGGGCAAACTACAATGAGCAGTTCTTC
CASSIQGANYNEQFF
>TRBJ1-3|NA|TRBV6-5|TRBD1
TGTGCCAGCAGTTACCGACAGGGATTGGCTGGAAACACCATATATTTT
CASSYRQGLAGNTIYF
>TRBJ2-2|NA|TRBV5-1|NA
TGCGCCAGCAGCTTGGACCAGGGGTACACCGGGGAGCTGTTTTTT
CASSLDQGYTGELFF
>TRBJ2-1|once|TRBV12-3/TRBV12-4|NA
TGTGCCAGCAGCTACGGACATTCGGCGTTCTTC
CASSYGHSAFF